What follows are 14 T cell receptor beta chains derived from one specimen sequenced in a study of CD8+ T cells in alopecia areata. The sequencing template was cDNA reverse transcribed from extracted RNA. Libraries were prepared by immunoSEQ multiplex PCR; TCRdb keeps only in-frame clonotypes and omits some of them. In the table there are about 110,000 clones, 45% to 70% of which are singletons. Specimen: CD8+ T cells sorted from blood. These receptors all come from a human donor in good health.

This clone has more than one count but fewer than ten. V is TRBV29-1 and J is TRBJ2-3; D call uncertain. This CDR3 spans 13 amino acids. Germline V gives CDR1 SQVTM, CDR2 ANQGSEA. The V end lost 1 base, the J end lost 2 bases, and 7 bases lay between the germline ends. CDR3 in DNA: TGCAGCGTTGAAGGGAAGTTCACAGATACGCAGTATTTT. Encoded protein: CSVEGKFTDTQYF.

This clone was observed a single time. V gene TRBV5-1 combines with J gene TRBJ1-2, with D possibly being TRBD1 (6 bases). This CDR3 has 14 residues. The V end was cut by 4 bases, the J end by 7 bases, with 17 bases between. Germline CDR1 reads SGHRS; CDR2 reads YFSETQ. The CDR3 loop reads CASSQGPTGGGYTF. CDR3 coding DNA: TGCGCCAGCAGCCAGGGGCCTACCGGGGGTGGCTACACCTTC.

This chain connects TRBV7-9 to TRBJ1-1; D is undetermined. This CDR3 has 15 residues. Germline loops: CDR1 SEHNR, CDR2 FQNEAQ (reference sequence). The V end was cut by 3 bases, the J end by 0 bases, with 11 bases between. In DNA form, the CDR3 reads TGTGCCAGCAGCTTGGAGAAGGCCCTGAACACTGAAGCTTTCTTT. Translation gives CASSLEKALNTEAFF.

The chain has TRBV4-3 and TRBJ2-6; D unclear. V was clipped by 0 bases and J by 4 bases, with 13 bases between them. Germline assignment: CDR1 LGHNA and CDR2 YSLEER. This CDR3 is built from 17 residues. As DNA, the CDR3 is TGCGCCAGCAGCCAAGAGGTTCATTATTCCGGGGCCAACGTCCTGACTTTC. Translation: CASSQEVHYSGANVLTF.

The chain has TRBV5-6 and TRBJ2-2, with D possibly called TRBD1 or TRBD2 (5 bases each). Per the germline V gene, CDR1 is SGHDT and CDR2 is YYEEEE. V was trimmed by 4 bases and J by 1 base, leaving 11 bases between them. The CDR3 is 15 residues long. This CDR3 is CASSPGTLNTGELFF. Here the CDR3 DNA reads TGTGCCAGCAGCCCGGGGACGCTGAACACCGGGGAGCTGTTTTTT.

This clone has only a few counts. V usage is TRBV13 and J usage is TRBJ2-4; 7 positions agree with TRBD2. The V gene end was trimmed by 5 bases and the J gene end by 8 bases; junction bases not matched to a gene: 12. Germline V gene sequence: CDR1 PRHDT, CDR2 FYEKMQ (reference sequence). This CDR3 region has 15 residues. For the CDR3, the DNA is TGTGCCAGCAGCCTCAGGACTAGTCCGGAGGACATTCAGTACTTC. Translation gives CASSLRTSPEDIQYF.

This clone has more than one count but fewer than ten. The chain links TRBV7-7 to TRBJ2-1; the D is unclear. Germline CDR1 and CDR2: SSHAT and FNYEAQ (reference sequence). The CDR3 covers 11 residues. The CDR3 here is CASRAMGPGFF. Written as DNA, the CDR3 is TGTGCTAGCCGAGCCATGGGTCCAGGGTTCTTC.

The V and J genes are TRBV7-8 and TRBJ2-3, with D maybe TRBD1 (7 bases). V dropped 3 bases and J dropped 2 bases, with 15 bases sitting between them. Germline V lookup: CDR1 SGHVS, CDR2 FQNEAQ. The CDR3 covers 16 residues. The chain's CDR3 is CASSFLEGANTDTQYF. In nucleotides, the CDR3 is TGTGCCAGCAGCTTCTTGGAGGGGGCTAACACAGATACGCAGTATTTT.

The gene calls are TRBV5-6 and TRBJ2-7; 10 bases are a match to TRBD2. The CDR3 has 15 amino acids. J lost 2 bases, V lost 1 base, and 3 bases had no gene match. The V gene's germline CDR1 is SGHDT and CDR2 YYEEEE. The DNA for the CDR3 is TGTGCCAGCAGCTTGCCTAGCGGGGGCGCCTACGAGCAGTACTTC. This codes for CASSLPSGGAYEQYF.

This sequence joins TRBV29-1 and TRBJ2-1, with TRBD2 matching 9 bases. Germline V lookup: CDR1 SQVTM, CDR2 ANQGSEA. This CDR3 region has 14 residues. The junction had 7 bases not matched to a gene; V was cut back by 6 bases and J by 4 bases. CDR3 protein: CSVTAGGPYNEQFF. For the CDR3, the DNA is TGCAGCGTGACTGCGGGGGGGCCATACAATGAGCAGTTCTTC.

CDR3 sequence reads: CSVLASGGYEQFF. The CDR3 DNA is TGCAGCGTTTTGGCTAGCGGGGGCTATGAGCAGTTCTTC. The chain employs TRBV29-1 and TRBJ2-1; 10 bases match TRBD2. Losses at the gene ends were 5 bases for V and 8 bases for J; bases not matched to a gene: 6. Germline values: CDR1 SQVTM, CDR2 ANQGSEA. The CDR3 spans 13 residues.

In this sample, this clone turned up many times. The V and J genes are TRBV28 and TRBJ2-1; 7 positions agree with TRBD2. The CDR3 has 14 amino acids. CDR1 and CDR2 from the germline V gene are MDHEN and SYDVKM. J was trimmed by 4 bases and V by 5 bases; bases with no gene match: 5. This CDR3 reads CASSLAVDYNEQFF. The CDR3 DNA reads as TGTGCCAGCAGTCTAGCGGTAGATTACAATGAGCAGTTCTTC.

This chain connects TRBV9 to TRBJ2-3, with TRBD2 matching 8 bases. The germline V gene encodes CDR1 SGDLS and CDR2 YYNGEE. The CDR3 consists of 14 residues. Losses at the gene ends were 4 bases for V and 1 base for J; bases not matched to a gene: 2. The CDR3 protein is CASSPGGGTDTQYF. CDR3 DNA: TGTGCCAGCAGCCCGGGGGGGGGCACAGATACGCAGTATTTT.

DNA for the CDR3: TGTGCCAGCACCGGAGGGACAGGGGTCGAGCAGTACTTC. Protein: CASTGGTGVEQYF. The V call is TRBV6-1, the J call TRBJ2-7; 10 bases agree with TRBD1. From germline, CDR1 is MNHNS and CDR2 SASEGT. V lost 7 bases and J lost 6; bases outside the gene matches: 6. The CDR3 has 13 residues.